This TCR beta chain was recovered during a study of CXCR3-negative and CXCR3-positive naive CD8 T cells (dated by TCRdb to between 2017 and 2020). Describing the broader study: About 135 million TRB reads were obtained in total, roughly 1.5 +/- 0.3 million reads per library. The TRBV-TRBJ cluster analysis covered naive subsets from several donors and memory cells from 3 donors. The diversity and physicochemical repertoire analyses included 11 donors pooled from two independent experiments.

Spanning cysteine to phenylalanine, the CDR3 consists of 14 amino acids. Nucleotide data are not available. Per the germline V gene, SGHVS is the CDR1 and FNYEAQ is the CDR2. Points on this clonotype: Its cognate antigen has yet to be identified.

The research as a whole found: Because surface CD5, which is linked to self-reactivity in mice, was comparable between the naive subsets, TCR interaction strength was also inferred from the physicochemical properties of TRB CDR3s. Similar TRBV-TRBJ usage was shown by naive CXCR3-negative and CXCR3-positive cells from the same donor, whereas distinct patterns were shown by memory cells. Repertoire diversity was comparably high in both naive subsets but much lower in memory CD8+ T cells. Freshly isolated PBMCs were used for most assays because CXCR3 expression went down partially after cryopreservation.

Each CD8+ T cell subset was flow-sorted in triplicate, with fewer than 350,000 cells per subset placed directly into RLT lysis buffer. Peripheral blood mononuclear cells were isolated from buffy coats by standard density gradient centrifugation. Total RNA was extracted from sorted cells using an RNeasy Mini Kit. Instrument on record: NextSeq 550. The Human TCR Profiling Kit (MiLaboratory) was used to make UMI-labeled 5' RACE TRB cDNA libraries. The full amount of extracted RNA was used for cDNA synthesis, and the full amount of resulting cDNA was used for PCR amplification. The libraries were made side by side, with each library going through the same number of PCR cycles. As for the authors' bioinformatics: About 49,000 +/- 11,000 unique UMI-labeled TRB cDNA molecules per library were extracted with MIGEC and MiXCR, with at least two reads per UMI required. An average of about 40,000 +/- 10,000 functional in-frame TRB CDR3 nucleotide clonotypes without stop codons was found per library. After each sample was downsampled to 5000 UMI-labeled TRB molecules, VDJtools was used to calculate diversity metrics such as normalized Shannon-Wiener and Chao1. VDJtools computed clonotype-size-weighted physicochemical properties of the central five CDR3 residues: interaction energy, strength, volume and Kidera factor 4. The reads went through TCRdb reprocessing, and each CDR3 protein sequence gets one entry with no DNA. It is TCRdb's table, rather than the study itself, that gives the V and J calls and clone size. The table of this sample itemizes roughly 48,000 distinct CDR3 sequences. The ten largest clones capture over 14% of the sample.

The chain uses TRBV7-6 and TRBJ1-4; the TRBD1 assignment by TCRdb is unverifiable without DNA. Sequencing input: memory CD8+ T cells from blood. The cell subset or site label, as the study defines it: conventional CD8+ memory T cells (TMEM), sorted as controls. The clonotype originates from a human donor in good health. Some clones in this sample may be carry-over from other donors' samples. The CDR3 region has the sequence CASSPLGVLEKLFF.